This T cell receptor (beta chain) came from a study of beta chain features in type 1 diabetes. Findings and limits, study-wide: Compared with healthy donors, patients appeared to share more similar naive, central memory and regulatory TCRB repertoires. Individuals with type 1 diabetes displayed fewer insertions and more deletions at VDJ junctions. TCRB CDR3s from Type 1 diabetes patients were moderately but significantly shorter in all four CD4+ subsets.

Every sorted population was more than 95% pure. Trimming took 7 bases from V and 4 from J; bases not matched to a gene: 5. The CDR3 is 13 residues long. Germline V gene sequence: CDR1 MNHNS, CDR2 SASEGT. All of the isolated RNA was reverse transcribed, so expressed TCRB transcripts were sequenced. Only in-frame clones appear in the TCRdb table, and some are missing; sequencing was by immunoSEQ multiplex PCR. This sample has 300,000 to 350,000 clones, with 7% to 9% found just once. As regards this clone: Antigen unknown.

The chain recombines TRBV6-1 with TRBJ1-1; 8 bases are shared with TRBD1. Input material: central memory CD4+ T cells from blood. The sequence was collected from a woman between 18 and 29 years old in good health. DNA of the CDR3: TGTGCCAGCATCCAACAGGGGGGCACTGAAGCTTTCTTT. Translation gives CASIQQGGTEAFF.